Following are 5 T cell receptor beta chains from one sample sequenced in a study of CD8+ T cells in alopecia areata. Extracted RNA was reverse transcribed into cDNA, the sequencing template. Libraries were prepared by immunoSEQ multiplex PCR; TCRdb keeps only in-frame clonotypes and omits some of them. The sample records over 150,000 clones, roughly 50% being singletons. Noted treatment: oral pan-JAK inhibitor, 5-10 mg twice daily. The starting material was CD8+ T cells sorted from blood, obtained at week 24, from a patient treated with tofacitinib. The source is a human donor with alopecia areata.

The V call is TRBV29-1, the J call TRBJ1-2, with D maybe TRBD1 (6 bases). In germline, CDR1 is SQVTM, CDR2 ANQGSEA. The V gene lost 0 bases and the J gene lost 4 bases, with 18 bases spanning the gap. CDR3 length equals 16 residues. This CDR3 is CSVEDRRTDSIYGYTF. The CDR3 coding sequence is TGCAGCGTTGAAGATCGAAGGACAGACAGCATCTATGGCTACACCTTC.

The chain carries TRBV19 and TRBJ2-2, with unresolved D. The germline V and J ends were trimmed by 5 bases and 4 bases, with 11 bases remaining between them. This CDR3 comprises 14 residues. Germline-derived CDR1 and CDR2 are LNHDA and SQIVND (reference sequence). The CDR3 bases are TGTGCCAGTAGTGTGGGGATTTTCACCGGGGAGCTGTTTTTT. This encodes CASSVGIFTGELFF.

There are a few counts of this clone. The chain couples TRBV15 to TRBJ2-5, with D perhaps assigned TRBD1 or TRBD2 (5 bases each). The CDR3 is 14 amino acids. With 7 bases removed from V and 4 bases from J, the gap between germline ends came to 16 bases. Per the germline V gene, CDR1 is LNHNV and CDR2 is YYDKDF (reference sequence). The CDR3 loop reads CATTQAGGGETQYF. As DNA, the CDR3 is TGTGCCACCACACAGGCAGGAGGAGGAGAGACCCAGTACTTC.

The gene calls are TRBV2 and TRBJ2-7; TRBD1 matches at 12 bases. The CDR3 length is 17 residues. Trimming cost V 2 bases and J 3 bases; bases outside gene matches: 8. Germline CDR1 reads SNHLY; CDR2 reads FYNNEI. Here the CDR3 DNA reads TGTGCCAGCAGTGAAACCCCGGGACAGGGGGCTCGCTACGAGCAGTACTTC. It encodes CASSETPGQGARYEQYF.

Of note for this clone: The junction departs from germline at one end; a sequencing error may be responsible. The chain combines TRBV30 with TRBJ2-1; 9 bases line up with TRBD1. The CDR3 spans 14 residues. The germline gives CDR1 GTSNPN, CDR2 SVGIG (reference sequence). In DNA, the CDR3 is TGTGCCCGGAGTGCGGACAGGGGTCTGGATGAGCAGTTCTTC. Its translation: CARSADRGLDEQFF.